One and the same sample provided the 26 T cell receptor beta chains below, sequenced in a study of blood T cell repertoires in COVID-19. Libraries were prepared by immunoSEQ multiplex PCR; TCRdb keeps only in-frame clonotypes and omits some of them. The sample lists 200,000 to 300,000 clones, more than 75% occurring once. The sequenced sample consisted of peripheral blood. These receptors all stem from a man in his forties who had recovered from COVID-19.

This chain uses TRBV6-5 with TRBJ1-5, with TRBD1 matching over 7 bases. CDR3 size: 14 residues. The V gene end was trimmed by 6 bases and the J gene end by 7 bases; junction bases not matched to a gene: 9. CDR1 MNHEY and CDR2 SVGAGI come from the germline V gene. The CDR3: CASSDRAVGQPQHF. The CDR3 nucleotides read TGTGCCAGCAGCGACAGGGCCGTAGGGCAGCCCCAGCATTTT.

The V call is TRBV27, the J call TRBJ2-7, with D uncertain. The CDR3 spans 17 residues. Germline values: CDR1 MNHEY, CDR2 SMNVEV (reference sequence). V lost 5 bases to trimming and J lost 3 bases, with 23 bases between them. CDR3 nucleotides: TGTGCCAGCAGTCTCCGTTTCCTAACCTCAATCAACTACGAGCAGTACTTC. Translating gives CASSLRFLTSINYEQYF.

This clone was observed a single time. The rearrangement joins TRBV7-8 to TRBJ2-5; 8 nucleotides line up with TRBD1. The V gene's germline CDR1 is SGHVS and CDR2 FQNEAQ. CDR3 length: 15 amino acids. With 4 bases clipped from V and 7 bases from J, the junction kept 11 bases outside the gene matches. The CDR3 loop reads CASSSGQGVWGTQYF. Written as DNA, the CDR3 is TGTGCCAGCAGCTCTGGACAGGGTGTCTGGGGGACCCAGTACTTC.

The V gene is TRBV7-2, the J gene TRBJ1-1; weak D call: TRBD1 (5 bases). The CDR3 totals 15 residues. The V and J ends lost 4 bases and 5 bases respectively, with 17 bases between them. Germline CDR1 and CDR2: SGHTA and FQGNSA. The CDR3 DNA reads as TGTGCCAGCAGCTCATCCTGGGGGGTTGGGACTGAAGCTTTCTTT. This gives the protein CASSSSWGVGTEAFF.

V is TRBV13 and J is TRBJ2-7, with TRBD2 identical over 10 bases. The CDR3 consists of 13 residues. Germline trimming cut 5 bases from V and 3 bases from J; bases unmatched to any gene: 1. Germline values: CDR1 PRHDT, CDR2 FYEKMQ (reference sequence). CDR3 sequence: CASSERGGYEQYF. CDR3 DNA sequence: TGTGCCAGCAGCGAGCGGGGGGGCTACGAGCAGTACTTC.

The chain is built from TRBV27 and TRBJ2-1, with TRBD2 matching 15 bases. CDR1 is MNHEY and CDR2 is SMNVEV in the germline V gene (reference sequence). This CDR3 has 19 residues. With 3 bases clipped from V and 5 bases from J, the junction kept 11 bases outside the gene matches. This CDR3 is CASSFRRTSGRVRDNEQFF. The CDR3 nucleotides are TGTGCCAGCAGTTTCCGAAGGACTAGCGGGAGGGTAAGGGACAATGAGCAGTTCTTC.

The chain has TRBV13 and TRBJ2-7, with 9 bases fitting TRBD1. Germline V gene data show CDR1 as PRHDT and CDR2 as FYEKMQ (reference sequence). With V trimmed by 0 bases and J by 5 bases, 8 bases remained unmatched. The CDR3 covers 16 residues. The CDR3 protein is CASSLGLGTGRDEQYF. The CDR3 DNA reads TGTGCCAGCAGCTTAGGCCTCGGGACAGGGCGCGACGAGCAGTACTTC.

This clone was found a few times. This chain connects TRBV3-1 (or the pseudogene TRBV3-2) to TRBJ2-7; no reliable D call. The ends were cut back, 6 bases at V and 7 bases at J, with 16 bases in the middle. The germline V gene encodes CDR1 LGHDT and CDR2 YNNKEL (reference sequence). The CDR3 is 13 residues long. This CDR3 is CASSFDFRGEQYF. CDR3 coding DNA: TGTGCCAGCAGTTTTGATTTTCGCGGAGAGCAGTACTTC.

The chain combines TRBV19 with TRBJ2-1; possibly TRBD2 for D (6 bases). The CDR3 runs 14 residues. V lost 5 bases, J lost 4 bases, and 12 bases lay in between. Germline CDR1 is LNHDA and CDR2 is SQIVND (reference sequence). The CDR3 DNA follows: TGTGCCAGTAGTTCCGGGAGTGATTACAATGAGCAGTTCTTC. Its protein product is CASSSGSDYNEQFF.

The V gene is TRBV11-2, the J gene TRBJ2-7; perhaps TRBD1 as D (5 bases). Germline CDR1 reads SGHAT; CDR2 reads FQNNGV. Deletions cut 6 bases from V and 0 bases from J, with 15 bases between. The CDR3 runs to 15 residues. The CDR3 protein is CASSWGTGNSYEQYF. As DNA, the CDR3 is TGTGCCAGCAGTTGGGGAACAGGAAACTCCTACGAGCAGTACTTC.

V gene TRBV19 combines with J gene TRBJ1-5; 9 bases are shared with TRBD1. There are 16 residues in the CDR3. Trimming at V came to 4 bases and at J to 2 bases, leaving 6 bases not matched to a gene. The germline V gene encodes CDR1 LNHDA and CDR2 SQIVND (reference sequence). CDR3 coding DNA: TGTGCCAGTAGTACCCGCCGGACAGGGGGCAATCAGCCCCAGCATTTT. Translated: CASSTRRTGGNQPQHF.

This chain uses TRBV5-5 with TRBJ2-7; D gene unclear. The V and J ends lost 4 bases and 1 base respectively, with 9 bases between them. This CDR3 spans 13 amino acids. CDR1 is SGHKS, CDR2 YYEKEE, per germline (reference sequence). The CDR3 is CASSRVGSYEQYF. The CDR3 DNA follows: TGTGCCAGCAGCCGGGTGGGTTCCTACGAGCAGTACTTC.

The chain joins TRBV19 to TRBJ1-1; D perhaps matches TRBD1 (6 bases). The germline gives CDR1 LNHDA, CDR2 SQIVND (reference sequence). This CDR3 spans 15 amino acids. Trimming removed 7 bases from V and 2 bases from J, with 17 bases in between. The CDR3 DNA follows: TGTGCCAGTATGGGCGGGGGGGCAGGTAACACTGAAGCTTTCTTT. Residues: CASMGGGAGNTEAFF. The variable domain in full, with the rest retrieved from reference TRBV19 and TRBJ1-1, is DGGITQSPKYLFRKEGQNVTLSCEQNLNHDAMYWYRQDPGQGLRLIYYSQIVNDFQKGDIAEGYSVSREKKESFPLTVTSAQKNPTAFYLCASMGGGAGNTEAFFGQGTRLTVV.

CDR3 DNA sequence: TGTGCCAGCAGGCCCGAGGGGGTAGCCTACAATGAGCAGTTCTTC. Translation gives CASRPEGVAYNEQFF. V and J are TRBV3-1 (or the pseudogene TRBV3-2) and TRBJ2-1, with D possibly TRBD1 on 6 matching bases. The ends were cut back, 6 bases at V and 2 bases at J, with 14 bases in the middle. CDR1 is LGHDT and CDR2 is YNNKEL in the germline V gene (reference sequence). CDR3 length: 15 residues.

The chain recombines TRBV15 with TRBJ2-5; weak D call: TRBD2 (5 bases). Trimming shortened V by 0 bases and J by 2 bases, and 10 bases separated the two germline ends. This CDR3 has 15 residues. Germline V lookup: CDR1 LNHNV, CDR2 YYDKDF (reference sequence). The CDR3 sequence is CATSREGRTQETQYF. In nucleotides, the CDR3 is TGTGCCACCAGCAGAGAAGGCCGGACTCAAGAGACCCAGTACTTC.

The V call is TRBV21-1, the J call TRBJ2-3; whether TRBD2, the table's D call, matches the DNA was not checked. TRBV21-1 is flagged as a pseudogene. This CDR3 is 16 amino acids long. Here the CDR3 reads CASSKGDFHGADTQYF. The CDR3, as DNA: TGTGCCAGCAGCAAAGGAGATTTCCACGGTGCAGATACGCAGTATTTT.

The chain combines TRBV21-1 with TRBJ1-4. TRBV21-1 has pseudogene status. The CDR3 loop spans 16 amino acids. CDR3 DNA sequence: TGTGCCAGCAGCATGAAAGGAGGGGAGATTAATGAAAAACTGTTTTTT. Translated, it gives CASSMKGGEINEKLFF.

This clone was counted a few times. V and J are TRBV30 and TRBJ2-7; 8 bases fit TRBD2. The CDR3 runs 12 residues. V trimming: 8 bases; J trimming: 7 bases; junction bases outside the gene matches: 10. CDR1 is GTSNPN and CDR2 is SVGIG in the germline V gene (reference sequence). The CDR3 is CATGLGRLEQYF. CDR3 sequence (DNA): TGTGCCACGGGACTAGGCCGCTTGGAGCAGTACTTC.

Written as DNA, the CDR3 is TGTGCCAGCAGGGATGACATTCTTGGCTACACCTTC. Its translation: CASRDDILGYTF. The V call is TRBV9, the J call TRBJ1-2; no clear D. CDR1 and CDR2 from the germline V gene are SGDLS and YYNGEE. With 5 bases removed from V and 7 bases from J, the gap between germline ends came to 12 bases. There are 12 residues in the CDR3.

The gene calls are TRBV6-5 and TRBJ1-4; 10 bases are a match to TRBD1. J was trimmed by 8 bases and V by 3 bases; bases with no gene match: 6. The CDR3 spans 15 residues. Germline V lookup: CDR1 MNHEY, CDR2 SVGAGI. DNA for the CDR3: TGTGCCAGCAGTTATGACAGGGGGCGGAAAGAAAAACTGTTTTTT. It is translated as CASSYDRGRKEKLFF.

The rearrangement joins TRBV5-1 to TRBJ2-5; D not certain. This CDR3 is 13 amino acids long. V gave up 0 bases and J gave up 1 base, with 4 bases separating them. Germline CDR1 reads SGHRS; CDR2 reads YFSETQ. The CDR3 spells CASSLGSQETQYF. Written as DNA, the CDR3 is TGCGCCAGCAGCTTGGGCAGCCAAGAGACCCAGTACTTC.

The genes are TRBV4-2 and TRBJ2-3; 7 nucleotides agree with TRBD2. The CDR3 spans 14 residues. Germline lookup yields CDR1 LGHNA and CDR2 YNFKEQ. J was trimmed by 5 bases and V by 4 bases; bases with no gene match: 6. In nucleotides, the CDR3 is TGTGCCAGCAGCCCCGGTGGCGGGAGAGATACGCAGTATTTT. This gives the protein CASSPGGGRDTQYF.

This clone was counted once. The rearrangement uses TRBV7-2 and TRBJ2-7, with D tentatively TRBD2 (6 bases). The V end was cut by 5 bases, the J end by 2 bases, with 16 bases between. Germline assignment: CDR1 SGHTA and CDR2 FQGNSA. The CDR3 sequence is 15 residues long. DNA of the CDR3: TGTGCCAGCAGCCCCCCCTGGGGACTTACCTACGAGCAGTACTTC. Its protein is CASSPPWGLTYEQYF.

The V and J genes are TRBV9 and TRBJ1-3; no reliable D call. Germline V gene lookup returns CDR1 SGDLS and CDR2 YYNGEE. The CDR3 has 17 residues. Trimming removed 0 bases from V and 4 bases from J, with 17 bases in between. The chain's CDR3 is CASSVGALQGGGNTIYF. The CDR3 DNA follows: TGTGCCAGCAGCGTAGGAGCTCTACAAGGCGGAGGAAACACCATATATTTT.

The gene calls are TRBV13 and TRBJ2-3; TRBD2 is a possible D gene (6 bases). CDR1 is PRHDT and CDR2 is FYEKMQ in the germline V gene (reference sequence). The ends were cut back, 6 bases at V and 5 bases at J, with 15 bases in the middle. CDR3 length: 14 residues. CDR3 amino acids: CASSSGLGGDTQYF. Written as DNA, the CDR3 is TGTGCCAGCAGTTCGGGACTTGGGGGAGATACGCAGTATTTT.

A remark on this clone: Other DNA sequences in this specimen translate into the identical CDR3. This chain joins TRBV12-3 or TRBV12-4 and TRBJ2-7; 8 bases line up with TRBD1. The CDR3 is made up of 13 amino acids. V gave up 4 bases and J gave up 2 bases; unmatched junction bases: 1. The CDR3 region has the DNA TGTGCCAGCAGTTGGACAGGGACCTACGAGCAGTACTTC. Protein product: CASSWTGTYEQYF.